The present TCR beta chain was sequenced within a study of beta chain features in type 1 diabetes. Findings of the study overall: Cells with high TCR expression could be over-represented by cDNA sequencing. Significant though moderate, a shortening of TCRB CDR3s appeared in all four CD4+ subsets of Type 1 diabetes patients. The study found that naive, central memory and Treg TCRB repertoires appeared more similar in patients than in healthy donors. Equally in patients and controls, shorter templates might have been favored by PCR.

This clone occurred a few times. Its antigen is not identified. Every isolated RNA sample was fully reverse transcribed, so sequencing captured expressed TCRB transcripts. Sequenced by immunoSEQ multiplex PCR; TCRdb stores in-frame clones only, minus some. In the table there are 95,000 to 150,000 clones, about 17% of which are singletons. Sequenced input: central memory CD4+ T cells from blood. The sequence was obtained from a man aged 30 to 39 with type 1 diabetes.

The CDR3 loop is CASSRGLNEKLFF. The DNA of the CDR3 is TGTGCCAGCAGCCGTGGACTTAATGAAAAACTGTTTTTT. The chain links TRBV14 to TRBJ1-4; D is uncertain. Germline CDR1 reads SGHDN; CDR2 reads FVKESK. V lost 4 bases and J 4 bases, leaving 7 bases between the germline ends. The CDR3 covers 13 residues.